The T cell receptor (beta chain) under discussion was sequenced for a study of T cell repertoires in cytomegalovirus infection. Study in general: Recently described HLA-C-restricted plus well-studied HLA-B-restricted CMV epitopes were used. Public TCR beta signatures marked donors with CMV infection and the matching HLA.

This CDR3 spans 17 amino acids. Germline V gene data show CDR1 as DFQATT and CDR2 as SNEGSKA (reference sequence). V dropped 6 bases and J dropped 3; count of bases not matched to a gene: 18. To note about this clonotype: What it binds is unknown.

The study, taken as a whole, reports: Dominant in the ex vivo response were TCR beta clonotypes restricted by HLA-C and specific for CMV. Accumulated public TCR beta family frequency recognized individuals carrying CMV together with the relevant HLA.

Each CDR3 protein gets one entry after TCRdb re-called the reads with MiXCR. This repertoire shows about 700,000 distinct CDR3 sequences, roughly 30% found once; its top ten account for over 15%. The chain has TRBV20-1 and TRBJ1-1; TRBD1 matches 8 bases. The source is a human donor in good health (CMV status not recorded). Some clones in this sample may be carry-over from other donors' samples. The sequencing here drew on cultured PBMCs, taken from culture after CMV antigen stimulation. CDR3 amino acids: CSALMSGQGYQDTEAFF. The CDR3 DNA follows: TGCAGTGCCCTAATGTCAGGACAGGGTTACCAGGACACTGAAGCTTTCTTT.